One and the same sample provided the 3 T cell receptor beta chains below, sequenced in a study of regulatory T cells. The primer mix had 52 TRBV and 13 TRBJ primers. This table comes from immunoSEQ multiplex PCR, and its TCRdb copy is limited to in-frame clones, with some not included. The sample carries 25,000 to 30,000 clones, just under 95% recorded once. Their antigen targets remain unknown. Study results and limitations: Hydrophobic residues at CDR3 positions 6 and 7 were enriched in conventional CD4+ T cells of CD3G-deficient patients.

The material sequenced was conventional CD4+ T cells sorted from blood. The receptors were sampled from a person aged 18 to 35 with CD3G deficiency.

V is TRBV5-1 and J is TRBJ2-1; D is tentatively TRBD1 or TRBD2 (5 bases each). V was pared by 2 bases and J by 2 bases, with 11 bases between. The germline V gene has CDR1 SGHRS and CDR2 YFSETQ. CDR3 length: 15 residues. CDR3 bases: TGCGCCAGCAGCTTAGCCCAGGGACCCTACAATGAGCAGTTCTTC. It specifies CASSLAQGPYNEQFF. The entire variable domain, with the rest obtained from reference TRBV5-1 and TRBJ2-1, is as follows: KAGVTQTPRYLIKTRGQQVTLSCSPISGHRSVSWYQQTPGQGLQFLFEYFSETQRNKGNFPGRFSGRQFSNSRSEMNVSTLELGDSALYLCASSLAQGPYNEQFFGPGTRLTVL.

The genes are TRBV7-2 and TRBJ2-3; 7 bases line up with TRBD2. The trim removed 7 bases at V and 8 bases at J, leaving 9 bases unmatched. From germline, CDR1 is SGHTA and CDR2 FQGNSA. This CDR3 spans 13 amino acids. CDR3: CASKLTGGGTQYF. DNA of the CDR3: TGTGCCAGCAAACTAACTGGGGGGGGTACGCAGTATTTT.

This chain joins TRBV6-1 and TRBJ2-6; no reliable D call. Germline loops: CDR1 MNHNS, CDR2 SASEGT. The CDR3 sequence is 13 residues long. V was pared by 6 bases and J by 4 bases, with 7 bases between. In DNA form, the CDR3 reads TGTGCCAGCAGACCTGCCGGGGCCAACGTCCTGACTTTC. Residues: CASRPAGANVLTF.